The 11 T cell receptor beta chains presented below share a single source sample, sequenced in a study of T cells in Graves' hyperthyroidism and ophthalmopathy. Regions amplified from RNA transcripts were the TCR beta CDR3 regions. Initially, a first-round RT-PCR of the TCR CDR3 employed the HTBI primer set. One entry per CDR3 protein, called by TCRdb with MiXCR from the multiplex PCR reads. This repertoire shows 350,000 to 400,000 distinct CDR3 sequences, about 18% found once; its top ten account for roughly 3.5%. The sequencing sample was made of blood. These receptors were obtained from a young woman with Graves' hyperthyroidism.

This clonotype was detected many times. As DNA, the CDR3 is TGCGCCAGCAGCCCTTGGGTCCAGGGGGCCTCCTACGAGCAGTACTTC. It specifies CASSPWVQGASYEQYF. The V call is TRBV5-1, the J call TRBJ2-7; 8 bases map to TRBD1. CDR3 length: 16 amino acids. CDR1 is SGHRS and CDR2 is YFSETQ in the germline V gene. The V segment lost 4 bases and the J segment 0 bases; nucleotides outside the gene matches: 9.

This clonotype occurred once. V is TRBV6-2 or TRBV6-3 and J is TRBJ2-5; D ambiguous. Germline CDR1 MNHEY, CDR2 SVGEGT. The CDR3 length is 11 residues. The V end lost 5 bases, the J end lost 6 bases, and 7 bases lay between the germline ends. CDR3: CASSHHQTQYF. In nucleotides, the CDR3 is TGTGCCAGCAGTCACCACCAGACCCAGTACTTC.

The CDR3: CASSLDPNYGYTF. For the CDR3, the DNA is TGTGCCAGCAGCTTAGACCCTAACTATGGCTACACCTTC. The chain uses TRBV7-2 and TRBJ1-2, with unresolved D. V was clipped by 1 base and J by 0 bases, with 3 bases between them. This CDR3 contains 13 residues. Germline CDR1 and CDR2: SGHTA and FQGNSA.

This clonotype appeared many times. DNA of the CDR3: TGTGCCAGCAGTTACTCGTATCACCCCTCCCAGCCCCAGCATTTT. Amino acid sequence: CASSYSYHPSQPQHF. This sequence joins TRBV6-2 or TRBV6-3 and TRBJ1-5; no clear D. The V end was cut by 0 bases, the J end by 7 bases, with 13 bases between. CDR1 and CDR2 from the germline V gene are MNHEY and SVGEGT. This CDR3 is built from 15 residues.

This clonotype was found many times. J is TRBJ1-2 and V is TRBV28; D gene unclear. V lost 3 bases, J lost 10 bases, and 12 bases lay in between. The germline gives CDR1 MDHEN, CDR2 SYDVKM. This CDR3 is 12 amino acids long. CDR3: CASSFTPGDYTF. The CDR3 DNA reads TGTGCCAGCAGTTTTACACCCGGAGACTACACCTTC.

This clonotype was found many times. The rearrangement uses TRBV11-2 and TRBJ2-7; 12 bases fit TRBD2. In germline, CDR1 is SGHAT, CDR2 FQNNGV. Trimming at V came to 3 bases and at J to 5 bases, leaving 8 bases not matched to a gene. The CDR3 extends over 16 amino acids. CDR3 coding DNA: TGTGCCAGCAGCTTCCTAGCGGGGGGGCGTCGTGACGAGCAGTACTTC. It codes for CASSFLAGGRRDEQYF. Combining the CDR3 with reference TRBV11-2 and TRBJ2-7 gives the whole variable domain EAGVAQSPRYKIIEKRQSVAFWCNPISGHATLYWYQQILGQGPKLLIQFQNNGVVDDSQLPKDRFSAERLKGVDSTLKIQPAKLEDSAVYLCASSFLAGGRRDEQYFGPGTRLTVT.

This clonotype was counted many times. The genes are TRBV6-5 and TRBJ1-5; possible D gene TRBD1, 6 bases. CDR3 length: 16 residues. With 1 base removed from V and 7 bases from J, the gap between germline ends came to 17 bases. In germline, CDR1 is MNHEY, CDR2 SVGAGI. This CDR3 is CASSYLARGAGQPQHF. DNA of the CDR3: TGTGCCAGCAGTTACTTGGCGAGGGGGGCAGGCCAGCCCCAGCATTTT.

This clonotype was seen at least ten times. At one end, the junction sequence differs from germline, possibly due to a read error. This chain joins TRBV4-1 and TRBJ1-2; 8 bases fit TRBD1. Germline V gene data show CDR1 as MGHRA and CDR2 as YSYEKL. This CDR3 has 13 amino acids. CDR3 sequence reads: CASSQDRAYGYTF. CDR3 bases: TGTGCCAGCAGTCAGGACAGGGCCTATGGCTACACCTTC.

This clonotype was observed a few times. This may stem from a read error, because a much larger clone lies one nucleotide away. V is TRBV12-3 or TRBV12-4 and J is TRBJ2-7; TRBD1 aligns across 7 bases. The CDR3 totals 14 residues. The CDR3 DNA reads as TGTGCCAGCACCCTGACAGGGAGAGGCTACGAGCGGTACGTC. The encoded protein is CASTLTGRGYERYV.

This clonotype was counted at least ten times. J is TRBJ2-5 and V is TRBV9; no definite D call. This CDR3 has 13 residues. Per the germline V gene, CDR1 is SGDLS and CDR2 is YYNGEE. V shed 2 bases and J shed 0 bases, with 5 bases lying between them. The chain's CDR3 is CASSVEDQETQYF. The CDR3 coding sequence is TGTGCCAGCAGCGTTGAGGACCAAGAGACCCAGTACTTC.

This rearrangement joins TRBV20-1 to TRBJ1-6; 11 bases agree with TRBD1. From germline, CDR1 is DFQATT and CDR2 SNEGSKA (reference sequence). The V segment lost 6 bases and the J segment 9 bases; nucleotides outside the gene matches: 13. The CDR3 totals 16 residues. CDR3 bases: TGCAGTGCCCGTGGACAGGGGGCTATTCGCGGTTCACCCCTCCACTTT. Its protein is CSARGQGAIRGSPLHF.